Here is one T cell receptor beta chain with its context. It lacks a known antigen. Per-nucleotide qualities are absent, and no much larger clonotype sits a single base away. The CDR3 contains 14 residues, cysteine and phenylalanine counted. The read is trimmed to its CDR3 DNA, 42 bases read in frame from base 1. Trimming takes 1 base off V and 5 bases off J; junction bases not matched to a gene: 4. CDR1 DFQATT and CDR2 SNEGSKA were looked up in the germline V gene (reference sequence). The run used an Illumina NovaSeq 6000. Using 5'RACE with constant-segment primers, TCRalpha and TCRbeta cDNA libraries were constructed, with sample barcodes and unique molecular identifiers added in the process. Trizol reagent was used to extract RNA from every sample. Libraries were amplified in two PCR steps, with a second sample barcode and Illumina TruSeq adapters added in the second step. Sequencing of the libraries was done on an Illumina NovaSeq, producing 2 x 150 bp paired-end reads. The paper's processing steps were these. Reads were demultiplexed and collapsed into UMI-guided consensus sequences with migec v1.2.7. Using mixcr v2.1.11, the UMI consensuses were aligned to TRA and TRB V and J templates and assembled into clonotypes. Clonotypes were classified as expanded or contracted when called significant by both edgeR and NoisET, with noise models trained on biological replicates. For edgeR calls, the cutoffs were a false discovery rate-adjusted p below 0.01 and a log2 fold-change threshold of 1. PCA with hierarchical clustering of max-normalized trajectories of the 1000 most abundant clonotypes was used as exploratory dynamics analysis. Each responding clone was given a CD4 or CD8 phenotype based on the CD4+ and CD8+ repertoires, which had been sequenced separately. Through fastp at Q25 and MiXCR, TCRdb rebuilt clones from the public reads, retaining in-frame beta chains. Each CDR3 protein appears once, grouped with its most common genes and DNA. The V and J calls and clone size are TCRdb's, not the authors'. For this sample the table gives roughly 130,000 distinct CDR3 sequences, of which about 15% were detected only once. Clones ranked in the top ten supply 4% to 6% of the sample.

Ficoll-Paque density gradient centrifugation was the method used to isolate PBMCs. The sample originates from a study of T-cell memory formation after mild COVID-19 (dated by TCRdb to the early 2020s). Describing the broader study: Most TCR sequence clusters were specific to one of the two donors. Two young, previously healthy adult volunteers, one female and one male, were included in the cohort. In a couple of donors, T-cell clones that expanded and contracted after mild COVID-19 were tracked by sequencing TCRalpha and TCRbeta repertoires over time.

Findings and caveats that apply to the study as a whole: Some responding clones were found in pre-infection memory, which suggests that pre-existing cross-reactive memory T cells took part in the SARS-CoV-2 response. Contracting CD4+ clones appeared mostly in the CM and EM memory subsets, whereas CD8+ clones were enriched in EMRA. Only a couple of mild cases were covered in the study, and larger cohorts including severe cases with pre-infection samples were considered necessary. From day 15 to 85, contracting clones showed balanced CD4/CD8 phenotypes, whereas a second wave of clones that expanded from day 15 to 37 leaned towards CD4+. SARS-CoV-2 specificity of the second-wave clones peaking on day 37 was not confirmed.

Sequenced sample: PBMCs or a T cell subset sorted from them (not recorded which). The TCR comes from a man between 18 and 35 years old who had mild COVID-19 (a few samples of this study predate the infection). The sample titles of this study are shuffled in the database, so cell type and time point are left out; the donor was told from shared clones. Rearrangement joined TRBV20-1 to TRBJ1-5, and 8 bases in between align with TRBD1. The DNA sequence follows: TGCAGTGCTAGAGTTGGGACAGGTTATCAGCCCCAGCATTTT. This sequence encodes CSARVGTGYQPQHF.